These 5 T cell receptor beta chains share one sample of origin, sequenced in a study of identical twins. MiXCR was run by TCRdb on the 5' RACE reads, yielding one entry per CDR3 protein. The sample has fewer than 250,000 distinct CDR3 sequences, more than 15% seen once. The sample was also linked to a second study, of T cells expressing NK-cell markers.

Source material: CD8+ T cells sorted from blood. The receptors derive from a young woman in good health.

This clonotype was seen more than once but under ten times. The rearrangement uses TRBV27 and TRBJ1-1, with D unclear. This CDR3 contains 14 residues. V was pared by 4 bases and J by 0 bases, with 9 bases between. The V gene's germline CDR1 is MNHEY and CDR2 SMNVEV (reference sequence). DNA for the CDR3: TGTGCCAGCAGTTCACCAGGATTGAACACTGAAGCTTTCTTT. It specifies CASSSPGLNTEAFF.

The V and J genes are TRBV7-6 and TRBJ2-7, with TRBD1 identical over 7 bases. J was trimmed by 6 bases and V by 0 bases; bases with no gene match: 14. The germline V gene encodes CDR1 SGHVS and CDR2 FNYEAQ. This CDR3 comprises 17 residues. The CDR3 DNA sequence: TGTGCCAGCAGCTTAGCGGATTCCGGGACAGCTGTTGGCGAGCAGTACTTC. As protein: CASSLADSGTAVGEQYF.

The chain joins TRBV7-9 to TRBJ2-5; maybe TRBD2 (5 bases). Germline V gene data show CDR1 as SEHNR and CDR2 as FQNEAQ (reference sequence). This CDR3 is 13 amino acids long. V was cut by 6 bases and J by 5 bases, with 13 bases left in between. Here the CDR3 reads CASRRGPWETQYF. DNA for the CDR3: TGTGCCAGCAGACGCGGGCCGTGGGAGACCCAGTACTTC. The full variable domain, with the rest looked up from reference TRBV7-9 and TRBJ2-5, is DTGVSQNPRHKITKRGQNVTFRCDPISEHNRLYWYRQTLGQGPEFLTYFQNEAQLEKSRLLSDRFSAERPKGSFSTLEIQRTEQGDSAMYLCASRRGPWETQYFGPGTRLLVL.

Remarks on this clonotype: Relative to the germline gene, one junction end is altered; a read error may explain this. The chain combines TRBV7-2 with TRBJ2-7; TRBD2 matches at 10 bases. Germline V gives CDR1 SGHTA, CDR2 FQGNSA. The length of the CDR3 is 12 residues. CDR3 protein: CASSVPGTSASF. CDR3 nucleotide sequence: TGTGCCAGCAGCGTCCCCGGGACTAGCGCGAGCTTC.

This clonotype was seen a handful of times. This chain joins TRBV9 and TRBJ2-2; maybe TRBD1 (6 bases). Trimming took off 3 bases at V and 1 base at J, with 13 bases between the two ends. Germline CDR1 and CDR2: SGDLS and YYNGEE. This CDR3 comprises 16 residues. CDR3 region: CASSEGPGVNTGELFF. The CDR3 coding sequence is TGTGCCAGCAGCGAGGGGCCAGGGGTGAACACCGGGGAGCTGTTTTTT. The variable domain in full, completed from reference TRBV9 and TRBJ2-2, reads DSGVTQTPKHLITATGQRVTLRCSPRSGDLSVYWYQQSLDQGLQFLIQYYNGEERAKGNILERFSAQQFPDLHSELNLSSLELGDSALYFCASSEGPGVNTGELFFGEGSRLTVL.